This T cell receptor beta chain derives from a study of technical replicates of blood from a handful of donors. V was trimmed by 5 bases and J by 0 bases, leaving 8 bases between them. Germline CDR1 reads ENHRY; CDR2 reads SYGVKD. The CDR3 runs 14 residues. Assay: immunoSEQ multiplex PCR; the TCRdb copy retains only in-frame clones and omits some. The data show about 54,000 clones, 94% seen once. What was sequenced was T cells isolated from PBMCs. V gene TRBV10-3 combines with J gene TRBJ1-5; D not resolved. This sequence originates from a human donor in good health. CDR3: CAISSGHSNQPQHF. The CDR3 region has the DNA TGTGCCATCAGTTCAGGTCATAGCAATCAGCCCCAGCATTTT.